These T cell receptor beta chains were read from a single sample in a study of Graves' ophthalmopathy and Graves' hyperthyroidism. TCRdb ran MiXCR on the multiplex PCR reads and lists one entry per CDR3 protein. The profile shows 200,000 to 250,000 distinct CDR3 sequences, about 32% of them singletons. Sequencing was performed on peripheral blood. Source of these receptors: a man aged 45-65 years with Graves' ophthalmopathy. The CDR3 runs from the conserved cysteine through the conserved F or W. Fields, in order: clone size, D gene, J gene, V gene, CDR3 protein, CDR3 DNA. The D gene is left open where the match is weak. Some rows have no size entry. The others give once, few or many, or a class for an expanded clone.

size: -; D: TRBD1; J: TRBJ2-7; V: TRBV6-5; CDR3: CASSYSRTGLYEQYF; DNA: TGTGCCAGCAGTTACTCGAGGACAGGGCTCTACGAGCAGTACTTC
size: -; D: -; J: TRBJ2-7; V: TRBV7-3; CDR3: CASSLVVRPYEQYF; DNA: TGTGCCAGCAGCTTAGTAGTTCGGCCCTACGAGCAGTACTTC
size: many; D: TRBD2; J: TRBJ2-7; V: TRBV6-5; CDR3: CASRRTSGRSGSYEQYF; DNA: TGTGCCAGCAGACGGACTAGCGGGAGGTCCGGGTCCTACGAGCAGTACTTC
size: many; D: TRBD1; J: TRBJ2-7; V: TRBV6-1; CDR3: CASQYKGQGVFYEQYF; DNA: TGTGCCAGCCAATATAAGGGACAGGGGGTTTTCTACGAGCAGTACTTC
size: many; D: TRBD2; J: TRBJ2-2; V: TRBV12-3/TRBV12-4; CDR3: CASSLTFGTSVNTGELFF; DNA: TGTGCCAGCAGTTTAACCTTTGGGACTAGCGTGAACACCGGGGAGCTGTTTTTT
size: many; D: TRBD1; J: TRBJ2-6; V: TRBV27; CDR3: CATGQALTGANVLTF; DNA: TGTGCCACCGGACAGGCATTAACTGGGGCCAACGTCCTGACTTTC
size: -; D: -; J: TRBJ2-7; V: TRBV11-3; CDR3: CASSPLGGQFYEQYF; DNA: TGTGCCAGCAGTCCACTGGGGGGACAGTTCTACGAGCAGTACTTC
size: many; D: TRBD2; J: TRBJ2-5; V: TRBV29-1; CDR3: CSVGRGRRETQYF; DNA: TGCAGCGTCGGGCGCGGGAGGCGGGAGACCCAGTACTTC
size: -; D: -; J: TRBJ1-1; V: TRBV6-2/TRBV6-3; CDR3: CASKKAGSTEAFF; DNA: TGTGCCAGCAAAAAGGCAGGGAGCACTGAAGCTTTCTTT
size: few; D: -; J: TRBJ1-1; V: TRBV12-3/TRBV12-4; CDR3: CASSLYKEGVEAFF; DNA: TGTGCCAGCAGTTTATATAAAGAAGGGGTTGAAGCTTTCTTT
size: many; D: TRBD1; J: TRBJ2-2; V: TRBV27; CDR3: CASSPRSRGSSGGELFF; DNA: TGTGCCAGCAGTCCCCGTTCCAGGGGGTCTTCAGGCGGGGAGCTGTTTTTT
size: -; D: TRBD1; J: TRBJ1-1; V: TRBV7-2; CDR3: CASSGQAGNTEAFF; DNA: TGTGCCAGCAGCGGACAGGCAGGGAACACTGAAGCTTTCTTT
size: -; D: -; J: TRBJ1-1; V: TRBV20-1; CDR3: CRVMGDMNTEAFF; DNA: TGCAGAGTGATGGGCGACATGAACACTGAAGCTTTCTTT
size: many; D: TRBD1; J: TRBJ2-6; V: TRBV6-1; CDR3: CASSARDSFAGANVLTF; DNA: TGTGCCAGCAGTGCCCGGGACAGCTTCGCTGGGGCCAACGTCCTGACTTTC
size: -; D: TRBD1; J: TRBJ2-7; V: TRBV11-2; CDR3: CASSSVYRGLDEQYF; DNA: TGTGCCAGCAGCTCAGTTTATAGGGGGCTAGACGAGCAGTACTTC
size: many; D: -; J: TRBJ2-7; V: TRBV6-2/TRBV6-3; CDR3: CASSSQRASYEQYF; DNA: TGTGCCAGCAGTTCGCAAAGGGCATCCTACGAGCAGTACTTC
size: many; D: TRBD2; J: TRBJ2-4; V: TRBV19; CDR3: CASSSSREGRGNIQYF; DNA: TGTGCCAGTAGTTCGTCCCGGGAGGGCCGTGGAAACATTCAGTACTTC
size: once; D: -; J: TRBJ2-5; V: TRBV7-9; CDR3: CASSLGQTTQYF; DNA: TGTGCCAGCAGCTTGGGACAAACGACCCAGTACTTC
size: many; D: TRBD2; J: TRBJ2-5; V: TRBV4-2; CDR3: CASSQDPSGVETQYF; DNA: TGTGCCAGCAGCCAAGACCCTAGCGGGGTGGAGACCCAGTACTTC
size: many; D: -; J: TRBJ2-1; V: TRBV7-1; CDR3: CASSSYPGQNPQRGGNEQFF; DNA: TGTGCCAGCAGCTCATACCCGGGACAAAACCCTCAGCGGGGCGGGAATGAGCAGTTCTTC
size: -; D: TRBD1; J: TRBJ2-5; V: TRBV6-5; CDR3: CASSYRPTGTETQYF; DNA: TGTGCCAGCAGTTACCGACCGACAGGGACCGAGACCCAGTACTTC
size: many; D: TRBD2; J: TRBJ2-3; V: TRBV4-3; CDR3: CASSQGASGSTDTQYF; DNA: TGCGCCAGCAGCCAAGGGGCTAGCGGGAGCACAGATACGCAGTATTTT
size: many; D: -; J: TRBJ2-7; V: TRBV6-1; CDR3: CASRDRDRTYEQYF; DNA: TGTGCCAGCAGGGACCGGGACCGGACCTACGAGCAGTACTTC
size: many; D: -; J: TRBJ2-5; V: TRBV6-5; CDR3: CASSYSTPGGIQETQYF; DNA: TGTGCCAGCAGTTACTCCACCCCCGGGGGCATCCAAGAGACCCAGTACTTC
size: many; D: -; J: TRBJ2-2; V: TRBV19; CDR3: CATSPGEVGTGELFF; DNA: TGTGCCACCTCCCCCGGGGAGGTTGGCACCGGGGAGCTGTTTTTT
size: many; D: -; J: TRBJ1-1; V: TRBV6-1; CDR3: CASSEGLNLGPNTEAFF; DNA: TGTGCCAGCAGTGAAGGCCTAAACCTAGGGCCAAACACTGAAGCTTTCTTT
size: -; D: -; J: TRBJ2-2; V: TRBV24-1; CDR3: CATSDLTATNTGELFF; DNA: TGTGCCACCAGTGATTTGACAGCGACGAACACCGGGGAGCTGTTTTTT
size: -; D: -; J: TRBJ1-2; V: TRBV7-2; CDR3: CASSNPTENGYTF; DNA: TGTGCCAGCAGCAACCCGACAGAGAATGGCTACACCTTC
size: many; D: -; J: TRBJ2-2; V: TRBV4-1; CDR3: CASSPRLSTGELFF; DNA: TGCGCCAGCAGCCCCCGACTGAGTACCGGGGAGCTGTTTTTT
size: many; D: -; J: TRBJ2-5; V: TRBV27; CDR3: CASSPIDIQETQYF; DNA: TGTGCCAGCAGTCCCATTGACATACAAGAGACCCAGTACTTC
size: -; D: -; J: TRBJ2-7; V: TRBV28; CDR3: CASSLTRTDEQYF; DNA: TGTGCCAGCAGTTTAACACGGACCGACGAGCAGTACTTC
size: -; D: TRBD1; J: TRBJ2-7; V: TRBV6-4; CDR3: CASRDRGATAGNEQYF; DNA: TGTGCCAGCAGGGACAGGGGTGCTACAGCCGGGAACGAGCAGTACTTC
size: many; D: -; J: TRBJ2-2; V: TRBV12-3/TRBV12-4; CDR3: CASSPQGWGTGELFF; DNA: TGTGCCAGCAGCCCACAGGGCTGGGGCACCGGGGAGCTGTTTTTT
size: -; D: -; J: TRBJ1-5; V: TRBV11-2; CDR3: CASSLESSYSNQPQHF; DNA: TGTGCCAGCAGCTTAGAATCATCCTATAGCAATCAGCCCCAGCATTTT
size: many; D: TRBD1; J: TRBJ1-5; V: TRBV29-1; CDR3: CSVKVGTGVDSNQPQHF; DNA: TGCAGCGTTAAGGTAGGGACAGGGGTGGATAGCAATCAGCCCCAGCATTTT
size: few; D: -; J: TRBJ1-2; V: TRBV11-2; CDR3: CASSPSGGGTNYGYTF; DNA: TGTGCCAGCAGCCCCAGTGGAGGCGGGACTAACTATGGCTACACCTTC
size: many; D: -; J: TRBJ1-1; V: TRBV19; CDR3: CASNAGYTEAFF; DNA: TGTGCCAGTAATGCAGGGTACACTGAAGCTTTCTTT
size: -; D: -; J: TRBJ1-1; V: TRBV6-1; CDR3: CASSPDEALNTEAFF; DNA: TGTGCCAGCAGTCCCGACGAAGCCTTGAACACTGAAGCTTTCTTT
size: many; D: -; J: TRBJ2-5; V: TRBV5-1; CDR3: CASSLRVTETQYF; DNA: TGCGCCAGCAGCTTGAGGGTAACAGAGACCCAGTACTTC
size: many; D: TRBD1; J: TRBJ2-5; V: TRBV7-9; CDR3: CASSLAGQGASQETQYF; DNA: TGTGCCAGCAGCTTAGCGGGACAGGGGGCATCGCAAGAGACCCAGTACTTC